The clone carrying this T cell receptor beta chain was counted many times. Its antigen is not identified. Time point of the sample: newly diagnosed GD, antithyroid drugs for less than 3 months. Scientists built the TCR library using RNA that was extracted from PBMCs. The data were taken from a study of regulatory T cells in long-lasting Graves disease. The study's findings and limits: Patients with persistent disease shared around 2,700 public clonotypes, outpacing the roughly 970 shared by new patients.

To make TCR beta libraries, researchers used iRepertoire HTBI primers and Arm-PCR of CDR3 regions. TCRdb re-analysed the multiplex PCR reads in MiXCR, keeping a single row per CDR3 protein. The sample lists a few hundred thousand distinct CDR3 sequences; around 16% were seen once. The CDR3 covers 13 residues. Germline V gene lookup returns CDR1 SGHKS and CDR2 YYEKEE (reference sequence). Trimming took off 6 bases at V and 8 bases at J, with 15 bases between the two ends. These data were likewise used in another study, on T cells in Graves' hyperthyroidism and ophthalmopathy.

This rearrangement joins TRBV5-5 to TRBJ2-1; possibly TRBD2 for D (5 bases). Specimen: peripheral blood mononuclear cells (PBMCs), collected at new diagnosis, from a patient treated with antithyroid drugs. This receptor was obtained from a woman aged 40 to 50 with Graves disease. The CDR3 loop reads CASIPPSRHEQFF. CDR3 sequence (DNA): TGTGCCAGCATCCCCCCTAGCCGGCATGAGCAGTTCTTC.